The rows below give T cell receptor beta chains drawn from one sample of a study of regulatory T cells in long-lasting Graves disease. Using its own MiXCR run on the multiplex PCR reads, TCRdb lists one record per CDR3 protein. The sample has some 490,000 distinct CDR3 sequences; 12% are singletons. The sample also formed part of further work on T cells in Graves' hyperthyroidism and ophthalmopathy.

The source material was peripheral blood mononuclear cells (PBMCs), sampled at new diagnosis, from a patient treated with antithyroid drugs. The origin of the receptors is a woman aged 25-40 years with Graves disease. Each CDR3 is given with its conserved first and last residue. The order of the fields is clone size, J gene, V gene, D gene, CDR3 protein, CDR3 DNA. The D gene is left open where the match is weak. Only part of the rows carry a size: once, few, many, or a class if the clone is expanded.

size: -; J: TRBJ1-6; V: TRBV7-9; D: -; CDR3: CASSHRDTWTSPLHF; DNA: TGTGCCAGCAGCCACCGGGACACGTGGACTTCACCCCTCCACTTT
size: -; J: TRBJ2-3; V: TRBV29-1; D: TRBD2; CDR3: CSGYASTSGRMADTQYF; DNA: TGCAGCGGGTACGCCTCGACTAGCGGGAGAATGGCAGATACGCAGTATTTT
size: many; J: TRBJ1-6; V: TRBV2; D: -; CDR3: CASSERQGLRSPLHF; DNA: TGTGCCAGCAGTGAACGGCAGGGTCTTCGTTCACCCCTCCACTTT
size: -; J: TRBJ2-1; V: TRBV12-3/TRBV12-4; D: -; CDR3: CASSLQGYEQFF; DNA: TGTGCCAGCAGCCTACAGGGCTATGAGCAGTTCTTC
size: many; J: TRBJ1-4; V: TRBV27; D: -; CDR3: CASSLSFLDAGEKLFF; DNA: TGTGCCAGCAGTTTATCGTTCCTGGATGCGGGGGAAAAACTGTTTTTT
size: many; J: TRBJ1-3; V: TRBV11-3; D: -; CDR3: CASSLTGYGVSGATPRNTIYF; DNA: TGTGCCAGCAGCCTCACCGGGTATGGGGTATCAGGGGCCACCCCTAGAAACACCATATATTTT
size: few; J: TRBJ1-5; V: TRBV5-1; D: -; CDR3: CASSLAGGIQEPQHF; DNA: TGCGCCAGCAGCTTGGCCGGCGGGATTCAAGAGCCCCAGCATTTT
size: many; J: TRBJ1-3; V: TRBV12-3/TRBV12-4; D: -; CDR3: CASSLAQIRVGLSGNTIYF; DNA: TGTGCCAGCAGTTTAGCGCAGATTAGGGTAGGGCTCTCTGGAAACACCATATATTTT
size: many; J: TRBJ1-2; V: TRBV27; D: -; CDR3: CASSPGTLWGYTF; DNA: TGTGCCAGCAGTCCCGGGACTTTGTGGGGCTACACCTTC
size: many; J: TRBJ2-3; V: TRBV12-3/TRBV12-4; D: -; CDR3: CASSHTARTDTQYF; DNA: TGTGCCAGCAGCCATACGGCTAGGACAGATACGCAGTATTTT
size: many; J: TRBJ1-5; V: TRBV12-3/TRBV12-4; D: -; CDR3: CASSSVGYGNQPQHF; DNA: TGTGCCAGCAGTTCAGTGGGGTACGGCAATCAGCCCCAGCATTTT
size: many; J: TRBJ1-2; V: TRBV6-5; D: -; CDR3: CASSYGTPYGYTF; DNA: TGTGCCAGCAGTTACGGGACACCCTATGGCTACACCTTC
size: -; J: TRBJ2-1; V: TRBV7-2; D: TRBD2; CDR3: CASSHGLIGTSGSSEQFF; DNA: TGTGCCAGCAGTCACGGGCTCATTGGGACTAGCGGGAGTAGTGAGCAGTTCTTC
size: many; J: TRBJ2-1; V: TRBV6-5; D: TRBD1; CDR3: CASSYFGDRGNEQFF; DNA: TGTGCCAGCAGTTACTTCGGGGACAGGGGTAATGAGCAGTTCTTC
size: medium-sized; J: TRBJ2-1; V: TRBV27; D: TRBD2; CDR3: CASSSGTSGYNEQFF; DNA: TGTGCCAGCAGTTCCGGGACTAGCGGATACAATGAGCAGTTCTTC
size: -; J: TRBJ1-3; V: TRBV18; D: -; CDR3: CASSPPGRGSLSNTIYF; DNA: TGTGCCAGCTCACCCCCCGGACGGGGTTCTTTGAGCAACACCATATATTTT
size: few; J: TRBJ2-1; V: TRBV19; D: -; CDR3: CASSWGPWSYNEQFF; DNA: TGTGCCAGTAGTTGGGGACCCTGGTCCTACAATGAGCAGTTCTTC
size: many; J: TRBJ2-4; V: TRBV11-2; D: -; CDR3: CASSLWVGKGTSAKNIQYF; DNA: TGTGCCAGCAGCTTATGGGTGGGCAAGGGGACATCGGCCAAAAACATTCAGTACTTC
size: many; J: TRBJ2-1; V: TRBV27; D: TRBD1; CDR3: CASSWSGQGTSNEQFF; DNA: TGTGCCAGCAGTTGGTCCGGACAGGGCACTTCCAATGAGCAGTTCTTC
size: many; J: TRBJ1-5; V: TRBV2; D: -; CDR3: CASSERGETPQHF; DNA: TGTGCCAGCAGTGAGCGTGGGGAGACGCCCCAGCATTTT
size: -; J: TRBJ1-5; V: TRBV10-2; D: -; CDR3: CASRQGMNQPQHF; DNA: TGCGCCAGCCGCCAGGGGATGAATCAGCCCCAGCATTTT
size: -; J: TRBJ2-7; V: TRBV6-5; D: -; CDR3: CASSSGPPTHEQYF; DNA: TGTGCCAGCAGTTCGGGACCACCCACCCACGAGCAGTACTTC
size: many; J: TRBJ2-1; V: TRBV19; D: TRBD1; CDR3: CASSIGTGYNEQFF; DNA: TGTGCCAGTAGTATCGGGACAGGGTACAATGAGCAGTTCTTC
size: many; J: TRBJ1-2; V: TRBV11-2; D: -; CDR3: CASSLDLGGYTF; DNA: TGTGCCAGCAGCTTAGACTTGGGGGGCTACACCTTC
size: many; J: TRBJ2-7; V: TRBV2; D: -; CDR3: CASSGAPRTEQYF; DNA: TGTGCCAGCAGCGGGGCACCCCGTACCGAGCAGTACTTC
size: -; J: TRBJ2-2; V: TRBV3-1; D: -; CDR3: CASSQSQNTGELFF; DNA: TGTGCCAGCAGCCAGAGTCAGAACACCGGGGAGCTGTTTTTT
size: once; J: TRBJ2-7; V: TRBV6-5; D: -; CDR3: CASSYRNTYEQYF; DNA: TGTGCCAGCAGTTACAGGAATACCTACGAGCAGTACTTC
size: -; J: TRBJ2-1; V: TRBV18; D: -; CDR3: CASSTLVGNEQFF; DNA: TGTGCCAGCTCAACACTAGTCGGTAATGAGCAGTTCTTC
size: -; J: TRBJ2-5; V: TRBV5-1; D: TRBD2; CDR3: CASSPNPSGGIETQYF; DNA: TGCGCCAGCAGTCCGAACCCCAGCGGGGGGATAGAGACCCAGTACTTC
size: many; J: TRBJ1-5; V: TRBV28; D: -; CDR3: CASSSPGPHRPQHF; DNA: TGTGCCAGCAGTTCACCGGGACCCCATCGGCCCCAGCATTTT
size: few; J: TRBJ1-1; V: TRBV30; D: TRBD1; CDR3: CAWSVEVIGTGGPDTEAFF; DNA: TGTGCCTGGAGTGTAGAAGTTATCGGGACAGGGGGCCCGGACACTGAAGCTTTCTTT
size: many; J: TRBJ2-1; V: TRBV24-1; D: TRBD1; CDR3: CATAGQGAYNEQFF; DNA: TGTGCCACCGCTGGACAGGGGGCCTACAATGAGCAGTTCTTC
size: -; J: TRBJ2-7; V: TRBV30; D: -; CDR3: CAGSSAAYEQYF; DNA: TGTGCCGGGAGTTCCGCGGCCTACGAGCAGTACTTC
size: many; J: TRBJ1-4; V: TRBV7-2; D: TRBD1; CDR3: CASSPDRGNEKLFF; DNA: TGTGCCAGCAGCCCGGACAGGGGGAATGAAAAACTGTTTTTT
size: -; J: TRBJ2-7; V: TRBV30; D: -; CDR3: CAWSVAGNRIEQYF; DNA: TGTGCCTGGAGTGTCGCCGGGAACCGTATCGAGCAGTACTTC
size: -; J: TRBJ2-3; V: TRBV28; D: TRBD2; CDR3: CASRSLAGGSPDTQYF; DNA: TGTGCCAGCAGGTCCCTAGCGGGAGGTTCCCCAGATACGCAGTATTTT
size: many; J: TRBJ2-3; V: TRBV11-2; D: -; CDR3: CASSLDGWASTDTQYF; DNA: TGTGCCAGCAGCTTAGACGGTTGGGCAAGCACAGATACGCAGTATTTT
size: -; J: TRBJ1-2; V: TRBV19; D: -; CDR3: CASSKRDGLRRGYTF; DNA: TGTGCCAGTAGTAAGAGGGACGGGCTCCGGCGTGGCTACACCTTC
size: many; J: TRBJ2-1; V: TRBV11-1; D: TRBD2; CDR3: CASGLAGAGEQFF; DNA: TGTGCCAGCGGCCTAGCGGGAGCCGGTGAGCAGTTCTTC
size: many; J: TRBJ2-1; V: TRBV7-8; D: TRBD2; CDR3: CASSLYQGLVAHEQFF; DNA: TGTGCCAGCAGCCTCTACCAGGGACTAGTTGCCCATGAGCAGTTCTTC
size: -; J: TRBJ2-5; V: TRBV6-1; D: -; CDR3: CASTSDPRRRETQYF; DNA: TGTGCCAGCACCTCGGACCCCCGGAGGAGAGAGACCCAGTACTTC
size: -; J: TRBJ1-2; V: TRBV3-1; D: TRBD1; CDR3: CASSQDSPGQGFSGYTF; DNA: TGTGCCAGCAGCCAAGACTCTCCGGGACAGGGATTCTCTGGCTACACCTTC
size: few; J: TRBJ2-1; V: TRBV5-1; D: TRBD2; CDR3: CASSLAPLAVSYNEQFF; DNA: TGCGCCAGCAGCTTGGCACCGCTAGCGGTCTCCTACAATGAGCAGTTCTTC